Listed below are T cell receptor beta chains from one sample, sequenced in a study of technical replicates of blood from a few donors. TCRdb's table, derived via immunoSEQ multiplex PCR, lists solely in-frame clones and lacks some. This table has some 78,000 clones, around 94% appearing once. Sequenced material: T cells isolated from PBMCs. These receptors originate from a human donor in good health. CDR3s include the opening cysteine and the closing phenylalanine or tryptophan. Fields, in order: V gene, D gene, clone size, J gene, CDR3 DNA, CDR3 protein. The D gene is left open where the match is weak. Clone size is not always given. Where it is, it says once, few, many or a class for expanded clones.

TRBV30,.,.,TRBJ1-2,TGTGCCTGGAGTGTACTGGTCGCTGACTATGGCTACACCTTC,CAWSVLVADYGYTF
TRBV18,TRBD1,.,TRBJ2-7,TGTGCCAGCTCACCAATGGAGGGACAGGGTCACTACGAGCAGTACTTC,CASSPMEGQGHYEQYF
TRBV6-6,.,once,TRBJ1-1,TGTGCCAGCAGCAACCCGGCGGGGAGCACTGAAGCTTTCTTT,CASSNPAGSTEAFF
TRBV7-9,TRBD2,.,TRBJ2-3,TGTGCCAGCAGCTTACGGGCTAGCGGGCCTAGCACAGATACGCAGTATTTT,CASSLRASGPSTDTQYF
TRBV2,TRBD2,.,TRBJ2-5,TGTGCCAGCAGTGCGCTAGCGGGAGGGCCGGAAGAGACCCAGTACTTC,CASSALAGGPEETQYF
TRBV10-2,TRBD1,.,TRBJ1-1,TGCGCCAGCAGTGAACAGGGGCGGACTGAAGCTTTCTTT,CASSEQGRTEAFF
TRBV10-1,TRBD2,.,TRBJ2-2,TGCGCCAGCAGTCCGGGACTAGCCAATCCCGCGAACACCGGGGAGCTGTTTTTT,CASSPGLANPANTGELFF
TRBV11-3,.,.,TRBJ2-3,TGTGCCAGCAGCTTAGGTTCTTCTAGCACAGATACGCAGTATTTT,CASSLGSSSTDTQYF
TRBV28,TRBD1,.,TRBJ2-3,TGTGCCAGCAGCCTGGACAGGGGTGGAAAAGATACGCAGTATTTT,CASSLDRGGKDTQYF
TRBV27,TRBD1,.,TRBJ2-7,TGTGCCAGCATAGACAGGGGAGGCTCCTACGAGCAGTACTTC,CASIDRGGSYEQYF
TRBV27,.,.,TRBJ2-1,TGTGCCAGCAGTTTATCGAGGAGGGGCAATGAGCAGTTCTTC,CASSLSRRGNEQFF
TRBV5-4,TRBD1,.,TRBJ1-1,TGTGCCAGCAGCTTACAGGGGGCGCAAACTGAAGCTTTCTTT,CASSLQGAQTEAFF
TRBV19,TRBD1,once,TRBJ1-5,TGTGCCAGTATTCCGGGGACAGCAAGCAATCAGCCCCAGCATTTT,CASIPGTASNQPQHF
TRBV7-9,.,.,TRBJ1-1,TGTGCCAGCAGCCTCCAGGGCTCGGCTTTCTTT,CASSLQGSAFF
TRBV5-4,TRBD1,.,TRBJ2-5,TGTGCCAGCAGCTTAGGGACAGGGAGGGAGACCCAGTACTTC,CASSLGTGRETQYF
TRBV9,.,.,TRBJ1-2,TGTGCCAGCAGCCGTGGAGGAGGTATTAGCTATGGCTACACCTTC,CASSRGGGISYGYTF
TRBV6-1,.,.,TRBJ1-1,TGTGCCAGCACCACAATCAGAGGCGGTGAAGCTTTCTTT,CASTTIRGGEAFF
TRBV2,.,.,TRBJ2-5,TGTGCCAGTGAGCACTCGGGGGAGACCCAGTACTTC,CASEHSGETQYF
TRBV10-3,.,.,TRBJ2-2,TGTGCCATCAGTGAGTTAACTAGTGTGAACGGGGAGCTGTTTTTT,CAISELTSVNGELFF
TRBV28,.,.,TRBJ2-1,TGTGCCAGCAGTTTCGGGGGGCGATACAACAATGAGCAGTTCTTC,CASSFGGRYNNEQFF
TRBV10-3,TRBD1,.,TRBJ1-5,TGTGCCATCAGCGACAGGGCGAATCAGCCCCAGCATTTT,CAISDRANQPQHF
TRBV5-1,.,.,TRBJ2-1,TGCGCCAGCAGCTTGAGGCTATACAGGAAGCTGGAGCAGTTCTTC,CASSLRLYRKLEQFF
TRBV4-3,.,.,TRBJ2-7,TGCGCCAGCAGCCAACAGGGGATCTCCTACGAGCAGTACTTC,CASSQQGISYEQYF
TRBV4-1,.,once,TRBJ1-1,TGCGCCAGCAGCCACCCCAGAGGAGGAGATAAATTAAGGGCTGAAGCTTTCTTT,CASSHPRGGDKLRAEAFF
TRBV30,.,.,TRBJ1-1,TGTGCCTGGAGTGTTACAGGGACTGAAGCTTTCTTT,CAWSVTGTEAFF
TRBV9,.,.,TRBJ1-3,TGTGCCAGCAGCACTGACGGGAGCTCTGGAAACACCATATATTTT,CASSTDGSSGNTIYF